Shown below are 15 T cell receptor beta chains from a single sample sequenced in a study of blood T cells in healthy people across ages. Combining a sample-barcoded 5' primer with a J-beta primer mix, a second PCR ran for roughly 7 to 12 cycles. TCRdb fed the 5' RACE reads into MiXCR, producing one record per CDR3 protein. The repertoire holds about 570,000 distinct CDR3 sequences, 25% to 30% seen once, with about a fifth in the top ten. Sequenced: blood. Receptors originate from a woman in her 70s in good health.

This clonotype was counted a few times. The genes are TRBV11-2 and TRBJ2-2; 9 nucleotides align to TRBD1. V was pared by 4 bases and J by 6 bases, with 9 bases of the junction left unmatched. In germline, CDR1 is SGHAT, CDR2 FQNNGV. The CDR3 spans 16 residues. As DNA, the CDR3 is TGTGCCAGCAGCTCCGGGGGGACAGGGTCGGCCGGGGAGCTGTTTTTT. This translates into CASSSGGTGSAGELFF.

The chain couples TRBV6-1 to TRBJ1-1; TRBD1 might be the D (5 bases). The ends were cut back, 7 bases at V and 4 bases at J, with 13 bases in the middle. There are 13 residues in the CDR3. The V gene's germline CDR1 is MNHNS and CDR2 SASEGT. CDR3 coding DNA: TGTGCCAGCACCCTATTGGGGGTCACTGAAGCTTTCTTT. Protein product: CASTLLGVTEAFF.

This clonotype was detected only a few times. The chain is built from TRBV7-3 and TRBJ2-7, with D unclear. The ends were cut back, 8 bases at V and 6 bases at J, with 8 bases in the middle. This CDR3 has 10 residues. From germline, CDR1 is SGHTA and CDR2 FQGTGA. The CDR3 DNA follows: TGTGCCAGCCTTCTTTGCGAGCAGTACTTC. Translated, it gives CASLLCEQYF.

The chain joins TRBV6-1 to TRBJ2-5; D is possibly TRBD2 (7 bases). Trimming removed 4 bases at V and 2 bases at J, with 14 bases between. Germline CDR1 MNHNS, CDR2 SASEGT. This CDR3 has 15 residues. CDR3 sequence (DNA): TGTGCCAGCAGTGCCCGGGGGGCCTTTCAAGAGACCCAGTACTTC. Its protein is CASSARGAFQETQYF.

This clonotype showed up just a few times. The chain is built from TRBV3-1 and TRBJ1-2, with D possibly TRBD1 on 5 matching bases. V was trimmed by 0 bases and J by 4 bases, leaving 21 bases between them. CDR1 and CDR2 from the germline V gene are LGHDT and YNNKEL (reference sequence). This CDR3 has 18 residues. The DNA of the CDR3 is TGTGCCAGCAGCCAAGATCCGGCCGGGCGACAGCCAATCTATGGCTACACCTTC. Amino acids: CASSQDPAGRQPIYGYTF.

J is TRBJ2-3 and V is TRBV11-2; 8 bases match TRBD2. With V trimmed by 5 bases and J by 5 bases, 9 bases remained unmatched. The CDR3 has 15 amino acids. The germline V gene has CDR1 SGHAT and CDR2 FQNNGV. CDR3 loop: CASSTGTRVGDTQYF. The DNA for the CDR3 is TGTGCCAGCAGCACAGGGACTAGGGTGGGAGATACGCAGTATTTT.

This clonotype was found a few times. The conserved closing phenylalanine or tryptophan is absent in this CDR3, likely reflecting a read error. The chain employs TRBV14 and TRBJ1-1; 7 bases map to TRBD1. CDR1 and CDR2 from the germline V gene are SGHDN and FVKESK. After removal of 4 bases from V and 4 bases from J, the junction contained 3 bases not matched to a gene. This CDR3 is 13 amino acids long. The CDR3 spells CASSLDRFTEAFL. In DNA, the CDR3 is TGTGCCAGCAGCCTGGACAGGTTCACTGAAGCTTTCCTT.

This clonotype appeared a few times. The gene calls are TRBV2 and TRBJ2-3; TRBD2 might be the D (5 bases). CDR3 length equals 16 residues. In germline, CDR1 is SNHLY, CDR2 FYNNEI. V was trimmed by 6 bases and J by 8 bases, leaving 24 bases between them. In DNA, the CDR3 is TGTGCCAGCAGATCGCTAGGGCGGGCGCTGAAGGGTACGCAGTATTTT. It yields the protein CASRSLGRALKGTQYF.

This clonotype was seen a handful of times. V gene TRBV10-3 combines with J gene TRBJ1-2, with 7 bases matching TRBD1. Germline CDR1 ENHRY, CDR2 SYGVKD. This CDR3 comprises 14 residues. Losses at the gene ends were 0 bases for V and 4 bases for J; bases not matched to a gene: 2. CDR3 sequence (DNA): TGTGCCATCAGTGAGTCCGGGACAGTCTATGGCTACACCTTC. Translation: CAISESGTVYGYTF.

Only a few counts were recorded for this clonotype. The V gene is TRBV2, the J gene TRBJ1-6, with 7 bases identical to TRBD1. This CDR3 contains 15 residues. V gave up 10 bases and J gave up 7 bases; unmatched junction bases: 13. In germline, CDR1 is SNHLY, CDR2 FYNNEI. The CDR3 bases are TGTGCCACGAATACTCCGGGACAGCAGAATTCACCCCTCCACTTT. Its protein is CATNTPGQQNSPLHF. Looking up the rest from reference TRBV2 and TRBJ1-6 gives the full variable domain: EPEVTQTPSHQVTQMGQEVILRCVPISNHLYFYWYRQILGQKVEFLVSFYNNEISEKSEIFDDQFSVERPDGSNFTLKIRSTKLEDSAMYFCATNTPGQQNSPLHFGNGTRLTVT.

V is TRBV6-1 and J is TRBJ1-2; 7 nucleotides agree with TRBD1. This CDR3 has 16 residues. Germline loops: CDR1 MNHNS, CDR2 SASEGT. V gave up 1 base and J gave up 5 bases; unmatched junction bases: 10. The CDR3 nucleotides are TGTGCCAGCAGTGAAGTGGCACAGGGGAGTTGGTATGGCTACACCTTC. Residues: CASSEVAQGSWYGYTF.

This clonotype was detected many times. This may stem from a read error, because a much larger clone lies one nucleotide away. The chain has TRBV29-1 and TRBJ2-5; TRBD1 agrees at 8 bases. The end of the DNA fits TRBJ2-1 better, so the J call may be wrong. The length of the CDR3 is 15 residues. Germline CDR1 reads SQVTM; CDR2 reads ANQGSEA. As DNA, the CDR3 is TGCAGCGCCCCCAGGGGGCAGAATAAGTACAATGAGCAGTTCTTC. It codes for CSAPRGQNKYNEQFF.

The CDR3, as DNA: TGTGCCAGCAGTTTCGCCACCTCAGGGGGCAATCAGCCCCAGCATTTT. This translates into CASSFATSGGNQPQHF. The chain couples TRBV12-3 or TRBV12-4 to TRBJ1-5, with D possibly TRBD1 on 6 matching bases. The CDR3 runs to 16 residues. The V end lost 3 bases, the J end lost 2 bases, and 14 bases lay between the germline ends.

The CDR3 DNA sequence: TGTGCCACCAAGGGACAGTTGAACACTGAAGCTTTCTTT. As protein: CATKGQLNTEAFF. The chain uses TRBV12-3 or TRBV12-4 and TRBJ1-1; 7 positions agree with TRBD1. The CDR3 extends over 13 amino acids. Trimming at V came to 10 bases and at J to 0 bases, leaving 5 bases not matched to a gene.

This clonotype was seen more than once but under ten times. The rearrangement joins TRBV7-2 to TRBJ2-7, with 11 bases identical to TRBD2. Trimming took 7 bases from V and 2 from J; bases not matched to a gene: 7. The CDR3 consists of 15 residues. Germline CDR1 is SGHTA and CDR2 is FQGNSA. DNA of the CDR3: TGTGCCAGCACCGGAGTAGCGGGGGGGCCCTACGAGCAGTACTTC. Its protein is CASTGVAGGPYEQYF.